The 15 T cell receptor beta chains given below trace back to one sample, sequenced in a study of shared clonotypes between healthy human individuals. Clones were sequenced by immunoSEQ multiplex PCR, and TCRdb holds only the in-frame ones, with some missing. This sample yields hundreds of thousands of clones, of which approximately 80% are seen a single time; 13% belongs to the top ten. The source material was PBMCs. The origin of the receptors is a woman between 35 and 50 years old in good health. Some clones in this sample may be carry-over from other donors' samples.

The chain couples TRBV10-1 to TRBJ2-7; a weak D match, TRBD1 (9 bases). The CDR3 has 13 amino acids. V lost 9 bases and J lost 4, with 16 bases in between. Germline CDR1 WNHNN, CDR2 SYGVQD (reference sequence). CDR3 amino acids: CASSGTGRYEQYF. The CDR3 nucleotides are TGCGCCAGTAGCGGGACAGGGCGATACGAGCAGTACTTC.

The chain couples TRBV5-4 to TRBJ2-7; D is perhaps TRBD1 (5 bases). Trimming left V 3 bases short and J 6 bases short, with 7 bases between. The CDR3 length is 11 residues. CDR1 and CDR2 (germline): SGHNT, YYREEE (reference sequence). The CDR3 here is CASSSTAEQYF. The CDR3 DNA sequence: TGTGCCAGCAGCTCGACAGCCGAGCAGTACTTC.

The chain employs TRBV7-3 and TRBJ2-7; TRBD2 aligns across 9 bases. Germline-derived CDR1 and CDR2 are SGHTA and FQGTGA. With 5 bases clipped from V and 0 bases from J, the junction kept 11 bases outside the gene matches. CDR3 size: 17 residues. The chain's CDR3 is CASSRTSAPSNSYEQYF. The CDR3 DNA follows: TGTGCCAGCAGCCGGACTAGCGCTCCCTCCAACTCCTACGAGCAGTACTTC.

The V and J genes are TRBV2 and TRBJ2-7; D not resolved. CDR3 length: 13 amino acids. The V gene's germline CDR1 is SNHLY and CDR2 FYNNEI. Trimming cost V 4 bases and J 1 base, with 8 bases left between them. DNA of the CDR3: TGTGCCAGCAGTGTGGAAAGATCCTACGAGCAGTACTTC. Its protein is CASSVERSYEQYF.

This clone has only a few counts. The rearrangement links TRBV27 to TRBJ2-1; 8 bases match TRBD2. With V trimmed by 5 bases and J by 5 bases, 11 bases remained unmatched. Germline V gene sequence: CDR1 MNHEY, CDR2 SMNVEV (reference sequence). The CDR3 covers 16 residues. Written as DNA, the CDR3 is TGTGCCAGCAGTAACCTCGGGAGGGTAGAAAACAATGAGCAGTTCTTC. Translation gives CASSNLGRVENNEQFF.

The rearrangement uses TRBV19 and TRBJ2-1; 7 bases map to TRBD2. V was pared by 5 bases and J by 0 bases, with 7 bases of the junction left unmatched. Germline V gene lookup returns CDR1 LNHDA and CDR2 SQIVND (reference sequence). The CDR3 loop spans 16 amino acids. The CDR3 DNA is TGTGCCAGTAGTCGAAGCGGGGCCAGCTCCTACAATGAGCAGTTCTTC. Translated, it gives CASSRSGASSYNEQFF.

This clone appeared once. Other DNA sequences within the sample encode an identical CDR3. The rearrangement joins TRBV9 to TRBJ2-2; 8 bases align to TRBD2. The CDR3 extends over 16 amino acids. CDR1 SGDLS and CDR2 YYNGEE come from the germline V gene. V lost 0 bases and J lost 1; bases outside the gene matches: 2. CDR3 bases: TGTGCCAGCAGCGTAGGAACTAGCGGGAACACCGGGGAGCTGTTTTTT. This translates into CASSVGTSGNTGELFF.

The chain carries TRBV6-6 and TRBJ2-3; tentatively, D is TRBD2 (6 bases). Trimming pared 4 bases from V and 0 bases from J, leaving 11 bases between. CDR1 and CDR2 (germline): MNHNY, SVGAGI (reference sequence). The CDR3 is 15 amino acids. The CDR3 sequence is CASSLSSGSTDTQYF. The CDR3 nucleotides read TGTGCCAGCAGTTTGTCAAGCGGGAGCACAGATACGCAGTATTTT.

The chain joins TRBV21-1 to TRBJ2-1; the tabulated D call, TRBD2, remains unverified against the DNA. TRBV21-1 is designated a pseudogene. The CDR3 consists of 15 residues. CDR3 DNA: TGTGCCAGCAATGAGGGACTTTTCCCCCCAGGGGAGCAGTTCTTC. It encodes CASNEGLFPPGEQFF.

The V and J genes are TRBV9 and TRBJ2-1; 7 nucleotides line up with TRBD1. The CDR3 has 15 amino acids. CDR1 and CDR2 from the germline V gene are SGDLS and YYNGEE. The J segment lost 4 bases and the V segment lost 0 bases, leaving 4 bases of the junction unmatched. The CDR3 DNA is TGTGCCAGCAGCGTAGAAGGGGGACAGTACAATGAGCAGTTCTTC. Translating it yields CASSVEGGQYNEQFF.

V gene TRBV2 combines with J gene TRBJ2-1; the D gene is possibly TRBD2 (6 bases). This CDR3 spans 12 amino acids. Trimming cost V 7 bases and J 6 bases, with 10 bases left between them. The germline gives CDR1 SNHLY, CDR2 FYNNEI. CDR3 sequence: CASTGVSNEQFF. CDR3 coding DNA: TGTGCCAGCACGGGAGTGAGCAATGAGCAGTTCTTC.

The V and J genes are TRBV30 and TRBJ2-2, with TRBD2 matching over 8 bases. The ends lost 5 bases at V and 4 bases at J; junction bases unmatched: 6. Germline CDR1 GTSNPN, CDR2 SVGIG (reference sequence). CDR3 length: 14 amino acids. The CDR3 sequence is CAWGSGSSTGELFF. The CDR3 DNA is TGTGCCTGGGGGAGCGGGAGCAGCACCGGGGAGCTGTTTTTT.

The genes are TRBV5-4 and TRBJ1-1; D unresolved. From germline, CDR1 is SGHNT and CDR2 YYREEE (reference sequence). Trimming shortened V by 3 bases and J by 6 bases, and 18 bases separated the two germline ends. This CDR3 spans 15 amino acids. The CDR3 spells CASSSGRNFGAEAFF. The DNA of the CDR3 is TGTGCCAGCAGCTCGGGCCGGAACTTTGGCGCTGAAGCTTTCTTT.

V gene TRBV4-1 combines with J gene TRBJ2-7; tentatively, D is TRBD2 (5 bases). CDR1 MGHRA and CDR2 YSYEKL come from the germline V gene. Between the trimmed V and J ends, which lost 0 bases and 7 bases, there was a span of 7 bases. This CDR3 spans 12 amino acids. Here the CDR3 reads CASSQDRGEQYF. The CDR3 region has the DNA TGCGCCAGCAGCCAAGATCGAGGGGAGCAGTACTTC.

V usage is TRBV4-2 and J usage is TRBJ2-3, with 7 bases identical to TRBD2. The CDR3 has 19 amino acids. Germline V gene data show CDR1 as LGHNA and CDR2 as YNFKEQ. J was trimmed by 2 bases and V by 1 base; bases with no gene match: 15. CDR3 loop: CASSQAKGFSGGSTDTQYF. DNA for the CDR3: TGTGCCAGCAGCCAAGCCAAGGGGTTCTCGGGAGGATCCACAGATACGCAGTATTTT.